This T cell receptor beta chain was sequenced during a study of T cells in Graves' hyperthyroidism and ophthalmopathy. About the study: The initial diagnosis was the point when peripheral blood was collected, ahead of any treatment. Study-wide results and caveats: Blood also showed most of the thyroid clonotypes that were expanded above 0.001.

This clonotype occurred many times. What it binds is unknown. Per germline, CDR1 SEHNR and CDR2 FQNEAQ (reference sequence). Trimming left V 5 bases short and J 2 bases short, with 15 bases between. There are 15 residues in the CDR3. RNA transcripts gave rise to amplified TCR beta CDR3 regions. RT-PCR in the first round (using the HTBI primer set) targeted the TCR CDR3. MiXCR, run by TCRdb on the multiplex PCR reads, gives a single entry per CDR3 protein. Of some 400,000 distinct CDR3 sequences in the sample, about a fifth were seen once. Diagnosing involved the use of clinical symptoms, serum thyroxine and TRAb, thyroid ultrasound and orbital computed tomography.

Sequencing was performed on blood. The genes are TRBV7-9 and TRBJ1-1, with D hard to call. This TCR was recovered from a woman between 18 and 29 years old with Graves' hyperthyroidism. The chain's CDR3 is CASSPPRTGNTEAFF. CDR3 DNA: TGTGCCAGCAGCCCCCCTCGGACCGGCAACACTGAAGCTTTCTTT.